This TCR beta chain was profiled in a study of blood T cell repertoires in COVID-19. Study details: T cells, B-cell-depleted T cells, or PBMCs provided the cDNA or gDNA that served as material.

Trimming took 3 bases from V and 5 from J; bases not matched to a gene: 19. Germline V gives CDR1 KGHSH, CDR2 LQKENI. This CDR3 comprises 19 residues. This table comes from immunoSEQ multiplex PCR, and its TCRdb copy is limited to in-frame clones, with some not included. The table shows more than 450,000 clones, with about 90% occurring only once. Only a few counts were recorded for this clone. V usage is TRBV18 and J usage is TRBJ1-2, with 9 positions matching TRBD1. The sequenced sample consisted of PBMCs or T cells enriched from blood (not recorded which). The clonotype originates from a woman between 18 and 29 years old who had recovered from COVID-19. CDR3 nucleotides: TGTGCCAGCTCACCTGCGCCCCCGGGACAGGGTCAGGGAACTTATGGCTACACCTTC. Translated: CASSPAPPGQGQGTYGYTF.